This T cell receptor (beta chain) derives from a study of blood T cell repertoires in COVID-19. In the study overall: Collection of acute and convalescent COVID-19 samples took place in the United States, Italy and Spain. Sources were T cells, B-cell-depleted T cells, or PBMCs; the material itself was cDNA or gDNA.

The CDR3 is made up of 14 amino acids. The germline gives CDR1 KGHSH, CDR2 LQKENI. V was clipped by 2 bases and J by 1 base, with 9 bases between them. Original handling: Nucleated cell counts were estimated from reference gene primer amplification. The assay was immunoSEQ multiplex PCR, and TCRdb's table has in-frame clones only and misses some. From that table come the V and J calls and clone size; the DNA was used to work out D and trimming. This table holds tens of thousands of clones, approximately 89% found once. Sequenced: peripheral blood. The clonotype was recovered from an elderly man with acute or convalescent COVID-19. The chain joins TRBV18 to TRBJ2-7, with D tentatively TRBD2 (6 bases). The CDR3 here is CASSPTSSSYEQYF. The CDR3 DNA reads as TGTGCCAGCTCACCAACTAGCTCGTCCTACGAGCAGTACTTC.